Listed below are T cell receptor beta chains from one sample, sequenced in a study of blood T cell repertoires in COVID-19. The table came from immunoSEQ multiplex PCR; TCRdb's copy has only in-frame clones and leaves some out. The profile shows around 200,000 clones, 85% of them singletons. Source material: peripheral blood. The receptors here all came from an older person with COVID-19, enrolled during active disease. Both conserved end residues are part of each CDR3. D genes are given only for firm matches. Clone size, where shown, is once, few, many, or a class for clones that have expanded.

j_call: TRBJ1-5
d_call: -
clone_size: once
v_call: TRBV20-1
cdr3_nt: TGCAGTGCTAGTACGGGTTCCTGGAGCAATCAGCCCCAGCATTTT
cdr3_aa: CSASTGSWSNQPQHF

j_call: TRBJ2-5
d_call: -
clone_size: -
v_call: TRBV5-4
cdr3_nt: TGTGCCAGCAGCTTGGATCGGTCAGGGTCTATGACTAGAGGCGAGACCCAGTACTTC
cdr3_aa: CASSLDRSGSMTRGETQYF

j_call: TRBJ2-2
d_call: TRBD1
clone_size: few
v_call: TRBV19
cdr3_nt: TGTGCCAGTACGACAGGGTCGGACACCGGGGAGCTGTTTTTT
cdr3_aa: CASTTGSDTGELFF

j_call: TRBJ1-1
d_call: TRBD1
clone_size: -
v_call: TRBV2
cdr3_nt: TGTGCCAGTGACAGGGGACGAGGCGAAGCTTTCTTT
cdr3_aa: CASDRGRGEAFF

j_call: TRBJ1-5
d_call: -
clone_size: -
v_call: TRBV19
cdr3_nt: TGTGCCAGTAGTGGGTGGGAGGGCCAGCCCCAGCATTTT
cdr3_aa: CASSGWEGQPQHF

j_call: TRBJ2-7
d_call: -
clone_size: -
v_call: TRBV5-1
cdr3_nt: TGCGCCAGCAGCTTGGCGGTTCAGGGACTCGAGCAGTACTTC
cdr3_aa: CASSLAVQGLEQYF

j_call: TRBJ2-1
d_call: -
clone_size: -
v_call: TRBV18
cdr3_nt: TGTGCCAGCTCACCTCTTACGGATGAGCAGTTCTTC
cdr3_aa: CASSPLTDEQFF

j_call: TRBJ1-3
d_call: TRBD1
clone_size: -
v_call: TRBV5-8
cdr3_nt: TGTGCCAGCAGCATCTCAGACAGGGTTGGAAACACCATATATTTT
cdr3_aa: CASSISDRVGNTIYF

j_call: TRBJ1-4
d_call: TRBD1
clone_size: -
v_call: TRBV6-5
cdr3_nt: TGTGCCAGCAGTTACAGGGACAGGGGGCAAAATGAAAAACTGTTTTTT
cdr3_aa: CASSYRDRGQNEKLFF

j_call: TRBJ2-1
d_call: -
clone_size: -
v_call: TRBV2
cdr3_nt: TGTGCCAGCAGTCCAACCCTTAGGTTTTCGGGCTACAATGAGCAGTTCTTC
cdr3_aa: CASSPTLRFSGYNEQFF

j_call: TRBJ2-5
d_call: -
clone_size: -
v_call: TRBV7-3
cdr3_nt: TGTGCCAGCAGCTTGGATGGAAGAGGGACCCAGTACTTC
cdr3_aa: CASSLDGRGTQYF

j_call: TRBJ2-7
d_call: -
clone_size: once
v_call: TRBV6-5
cdr3_nt: TGTGCCAGCCGAGTGATGGTAACCTACGAGCAGTACTTC
cdr3_aa: CASRVMVTYEQYF

j_call: TRBJ2-7
d_call: TRBD2
clone_size: -
v_call: TRBV28
cdr3_nt: TGTGCCAGCAGTGGCTTCTGGACTAGCGGGAGAGGGAGGGAGCAGTACTTC
cdr3_aa: CASSGFWTSGRGREQYF

j_call: TRBJ2-2
d_call: TRBD2
clone_size: -
v_call: TRBV6-6
cdr3_nt: TGTGCCAGCAGGGGGGGACTAGCGGAACGCACCGGGGAGCTGTTTTTT
cdr3_aa: CASRGGLAERTGELFF

j_call: TRBJ2-7
d_call: -
clone_size: -
v_call: TRBV6-2/TRBV6-3
cdr3_nt: TGTGCCAGCAGTATCGACGGGGAGTGGGAGCAGTACTTC
cdr3_aa: CASSIDGEWEQYF

j_call: TRBJ2-7
d_call: TRBD1
clone_size: -
v_call: TRBV14
cdr3_nt: TGTGCCAGCAGCCAAGAACGGACAGGGGGCGACGAGCAGTACTTC
cdr3_aa: CASSQERTGGDEQYF

j_call: TRBJ2-7
d_call: TRBD2
clone_size: -
v_call: TRBV9
cdr3_nt: TGTGCCAGCAGCGCCACGCGGACTAGCGGGGTGCACGAGCAGTACTTC
cdr3_aa: CASSATRTSGVHEQYF